Below are 21 T cell receptor beta chains sequenced from a single sample in a study of T cells after yellow fever vaccination. Each CDR3 protein is one row after TCRdb ran MiXCR on the 5' RACE reads. In the table there are 550,000 to 750,000 distinct CDR3 sequences, roughly 13% of which are singletons. The sequenced sample was PBMCs, obtained on the day of the yellow fever booster vaccination. The receptors shown here come from a man between 25 and 39 years old who received the YFV17D yellow fever vaccine.

The DNA for the CDR3 is TGTGCCAGCAGCTTAGTACAAGAATCCTACGAGCAGTACTTC. It codes for CASSLVQESYEQYF. V usage is TRBV7-9 and J usage is TRBJ2-7; D remains unclear. Trimming took 1 base from V and 1 from J, leaving 8 bases between them. Germline V gene sequence: CDR1 SEHNR, CDR2 FQNEAQ (reference sequence). The CDR3 has 14 amino acids.

The chain has TRBV7-2 and TRBJ2-5; no firm D call. The CDR3 covers 14 residues. The V and J ends lost 0 bases and 6 bases respectively, with 11 bases between them. The germline CDR1 and CDR2 sequences are SGHTA and FQGNSA. CDR3 DNA sequence: TGTGCCAGCAGCTTAGCAAGTAAGGGCAAGACCCAGTACTTC. This gives the protein CASSLASKGKTQYF.

The V call is TRBV20-1, the J call TRBJ2-7; unclear D gene. The germline CDR1 and CDR2 sequences are DFQATT and SNEGSKA (reference sequence). The CDR3 extends over 11 amino acids. V dropped 6 bases and J dropped 2 bases, with 8 bases sitting between them. This chain's CDR3 is CSATETYEQYF. CDR3 coding DNA: TGCAGTGCCACCGAAACCTACGAGCAGTACTTC.

The rearrangement links TRBV5-4 to TRBJ2-1; 13 positions match TRBD2. V shed 0 bases and J 9 bases; nucleotides not matched to a gene: 3. The CDR3 consists of 15 residues. Looked up from germline, CDR1 is SGHNT and CDR2 is YYREEE (reference sequence). This CDR3 reads CASSLGTSGSIEQFF. In DNA, the CDR3 is TGTGCCAGCAGCTTGGGGACTAGCGGGAGTATTGAGCAGTTCTTC.

This chain links TRBV20-1 with TRBJ2-7; possibly TRBD2 for D (6 bases). CDR3 length equals 13 residues. In germline, CDR1 is DFQATT, CDR2 SNEGSKA (reference sequence). V was trimmed by 6 bases and J by 3 bases, leaving 15 bases between them. The CDR3 DNA sequence: TGCAGTGCCGGGGGAACAGAAGTCTACGAGCAGTACTTC. Its translation: CSAGGTEVYEQYF.

This rearrangement joins TRBV5-1 to TRBJ2-1; the D gene is possibly TRBD2 (6 bases). The V end was cut by 1 base, the J end by 5 bases, with 13 bases between. Germline CDR1 and CDR2: SGHRS and YFSETQ. The CDR3 consists of 15 residues. This CDR3 is CASSLRRDYHNEQFF. In DNA form, the CDR3 reads TGCGCCAGCAGCTTGAGGCGGGATTACCACAATGAGCAGTTCTTC.

This clonotype came up a few times. The rearrangement joins TRBV7-3 to TRBJ1-6, with D tentatively TRBD1 (5 bases). The CDR3 is made up of 15 amino acids. The V gene's germline CDR1 is SGHTA and CDR2 FQGTGA. V was cut by 6 bases and J by 7 bases, with 16 bases left in between. The CDR3 sequence is CASSFTGTKNSPLHF. The CDR3 DNA follows: TGTGCCAGCAGTTTTACAGGAACCAAAAATTCACCCCTCCACTTT.

V is TRBV19 and J is TRBJ1-5; TRBD1 might be the D (6 bases). Germline V gene sequence: CDR1 LNHDA, CDR2 SQIVND (reference sequence). V was pared by 10 bases and J by 1 base, with 14 bases between. This CDR3 region has 14 residues. This CDR3 reads CATEGGRSNQPQHF. The CDR3 region has the DNA TGTGCCACCGAGGGGGGTAGGAGCAATCAGCCCCAGCATTTT.

The V gene is TRBV4-3, the J gene TRBJ2-6, with 8 bases matching TRBD1. The junction had 8 bases not matched to a gene; V was cut back by 4 bases and J by 3 bases. CDR3 length: 17 residues. The germline V gene encodes CDR1 LGHNA and CDR2 YSLEER. CDR3 in DNA: TGCGCCAGCAGCCTGGGACAGGCGGGCGGTGGGGCCAACGTCCTGACTTTC. Translated, it gives CASSLGQAGGGANVLTF.

The rearrangement links TRBV12-3 or TRBV12-4 to TRBJ2-1; D not resolved. The V end lost 2 bases, the J end lost 7 bases, and 12 bases lay between the germline ends. The CDR3 sequence is 14 residues long. The CDR3, as DNA: TGTGCCAGCAGTTTATTACTACCTACAAATGAGCAGTTCTTC. Translated: CASSLLLPTNEQFF.

This clonotype has a count of ten or more. In DNA form, the CDR3 reads TGTGCCAGCGGGGGTACCGGACTAGCCTACAATGAGCAGTTCTTC. It encodes CASGGTGLAYNEQFF. The genes are TRBV28 and TRBJ2-1, with 7 bases that match TRBD2. Germline CDR1 MDHEN, CDR2 SYDVKM. The V and J ends lost 8 bases and 2 bases, in that order; junction bases with no gene match: 9. The CDR3 length is 15 residues.

In this sample, this clonotype turned up a few times. The V call is TRBV2, the J call TRBJ2-7; D possibly corresponds to TRBD2 (6 bases). The germline V gene has CDR1 SNHLY and CDR2 FYNNEI. V gave up 8 bases and J gave up 5 bases, with 16 bases separating them. This CDR3 region has 13 residues. The CDR3 is CASFFRRDDEQYF. CDR3 coding DNA: TGTGCCAGCTTTTTTCGGCGGGATGACGAGCAGTACTTC. Full variable domain (rest looked up from reference TRBV2 and TRBJ2-7): EPEVTQTPSHQVTQMGQEVILRCVPISNHLYFYWYRQILGQKVEFLVSFYNNEISEKSEIFDDQFSVERPDGSNFTLKIRSTKLEDSAMYFCASFFRRDDEQYFGPGTRLTVT.

The sample holds a few counts of this clonotype. This chain uses TRBV7-9 with TRBJ2-3; D unclear. This CDR3 has 12 residues. The V end was cut by 5 bases, the J end by 4 bases, with 7 bases between. Germline lookup yields CDR1 SEHNR and CDR2 FQNEAQ (reference sequence). CDR3 sequence reads: CASSRVADTQYF. In DNA form, the CDR3 reads TGTGCCAGCAGCCGGGTCGCAGATACGCAGTATTTT. Full variable domain (outside the CDR3, taken from reference TRBV7-9 and TRBJ2-3): DTGVSQNPRHKITKRGQNVTFRCDPISEHNRLYWYRQTLGQGPEFLTYFQNEAQLEKSRLLSDRFSAERPKGSFSTLEIQRTEQGDSAMYLCASSRVADTQYFGPGTRLTVL.

This clonotype appeared many times. The chain uses TRBV28 and TRBJ2-7, with 11 bases that match TRBD2. This CDR3 has 16 amino acids. CDR1 MDHEN and CDR2 SYDVKM come from the germline V gene. The V segment lost 4 bases and the J segment 4 bases; nucleotides outside the gene matches: 9. In DNA, the CDR3 is TGTGCCAGCAGTTCAGGGACTAGCGGAGGCCGATACGAGCAGTACTTC. It yields the protein CASSSGTSGGRYEQYF.

V usage is TRBV19 and J usage is TRBJ2-2; tentative D call: TRBD1 (6 bases). V lost 5 bases and J 7 bases, leaving 20 bases between the germline ends. This CDR3 spans 16 amino acids. CDR1 LNHDA and CDR2 SQIVND come from the germline V gene (reference sequence). CDR3 amino acids: CASSGASRGFSGELFF. The CDR3 DNA reads as TGTGCCAGTAGTGGTGCCAGCAGGGGATTTAGCGGGGAGCTGTTTTTT.

The rearrangement joins TRBV4-2 to TRBJ1-1; no clear D gene. V dropped 0 bases and J dropped 11 bases, with 13 bases sitting between them. Germline loops: CDR1 LGHNA, CDR2 YNFKEQ. There are 13 residues in the CDR3. The CDR3: CASSQEGKLDAFF. The CDR3 bases are TGTGCCAGCAGCCAAGAGGGGAAACTGGACGCTTTCTTT.

This clonotype was seen a few times. V is TRBV7-4 and J is TRBJ2-1; 7 nucleotides agree with TRBD2. Germline CDR1 is SGHVT and CDR2 is SQSDAQ. V shed 2 bases, J shed 5 bases, and the junction held 9 bases outside the gene matches. The CDR3 covers 16 residues. This chain's CDR3 is CASSLLGREINNEQFF. In DNA form, the CDR3 reads TGTGCCAGCAGCTTATTGGGGCGGGAGATAAACAATGAGCAGTTCTTC. Looking up the rest from reference TRBV7-4 and TRBJ2-1 gives the full variable domain: GAGVSQSPRYKVAKRGRDVALRCDSISGHVTLYWYRQTLGQGSEVLTYSQSDAQRDKSGRPSGRFSAERPERSVSTLKIQRTEQGDSAVYLCASSLLGREINNEQFFGPGTRLTVL.

The gene calls are TRBV12-5 and TRBJ2-1, with no clear D. CDR3 length: 15 residues. The germline gives CDR1 LGHNT, CDR2 FRNRAP. Trimming stripped 6 bases from V and 0 bases from J, with 12 bases between. For the CDR3, the DNA is TGTGCTAGTGGGCTCGGGTCTAGCTCCTACAATGAGCAGTTCTTC. This sequence encodes CASGLGSSSYNEQFF.

This chain joins TRBV5-1 and TRBJ2-7, with 11 bases fitting TRBD2. CDR1 SGHRS and CDR2 YFSETQ come from the germline V gene. The CDR3 totals 16 residues. V lost 5 bases, J lost 7 bases, and 14 bases stayed unmatched. Here the CDR3 DNA reads TGCGCCAGCAGACTACCACTAGCGGGAGTGTTGGGTGAGCAGTACTTC. Translation: CASRLPLAGVLGEQYF.

The table lists this clonotype with a few counts. This rearrangement joins TRBV2 to TRBJ2-7; 7 nucleotides line up with TRBD2. V lost 0 bases, J lost 7 bases, and 9 bases stayed unmatched. Germline V gene lookup returns CDR1 SNHLY and CDR2 FYNNEI. This CDR3 comprises 15 residues. This CDR3 reads CASSEARVGGREQYF. Here the CDR3 DNA reads TGTGCCAGCAGTGAAGCGCGTGTGGGAGGGCGTGAGCAGTACTTC.

The rearrangement links TRBV5-1 to TRBJ2-2, with D perhaps matching TRBD1 (6 bases). Per the germline V gene, CDR1 is SGHRS and CDR2 is YFSETQ. The CDR3 contains 16 residues. V dropped 3 bases and J dropped 0 bases, with 12 bases sitting between them. CDR3 nucleotides: TGCGCCAGCAGCTGGGGCGACAGGACGAACACCGGGGAGCTGTTTTTT. Protein: CASSWGDRTNTGELFF.